This record covers a single T cell receptor (beta chain). Only one count was recorded for this clone. Its recognized antigen is unknown. The sample holds no much larger clone one base away, and base qualities are not on file. The immunoSEQ Assay, a bias-controlled multiplex PCR, was used to amplify TCRbeta CDR3 regions from genomic DNA. As for how the authors treated the data: The number of nucleated cells in each sample was estimated by amplification of reference gene primers within the assay. To quantify the absolute abundance of each unique TCRbeta CDR3 rearrangement, sequence reads were collapsed and filtered. Productive Simpson clonality was computed per sample as the square root of Simpson's diversity index over productive rearrangements. TCRdb stores this immuneACCESS table with in-frame sequences only. Part of the clones is absent; in the studies checked, under half of the shortfall reflects unresolved V genes, and no reason is known for the rest. D and trimming were read from the DNA, whereas the V and J calls and clone size are those reported in that table. The sample has around 82,000 clones on record, almost 85% of them singletons. Jointly, the top ten make up 8.5% to 10% of the sample.

The CDR3 spans 15 residues, from the cysteine through the phenylalanine. Here the CDR3 DNA is all that survives: 45 bases in frame from base 1. V has 8 bases trimmed and J has 2 bases trimmed; junction bases matching no gene number 9. The CDR1 and CDR2 encoded by the germline V gene are MNHEY and SVGAGI. The record originates from a study of blood T cell repertoires in COVID-19 (dated by TCRdb to 2019 to 2021). About the study as a whole: The collaborator samples originated in the United States, Italy and Spain and spanned the acute and convalescent phases of COVID-19. The material from the prospective study consisted of cDNA or gDNA derived from T cells, B-cell-depleted T cells, or PBMCs. Deeply sampled blood TCRbeta repertoires from subjects exposed to, actively infected with, or recovered from COVID-19 were included in the dataset. The repertoires were made available in a free public database intended to serve as a resource for research on the immune response to SARS-CoV-2. Samples came from the ongoing ImmuneRACE study (first 160 participants) plus 1,254 subjects from 6 global collaborators. A de-identified subject ID, COVID-19 status, age in years and sex were almost always included in the sample metadata. Where HLA class I and class II types were available, the types were taken from metadata supplied by the sample provider, not from assay-based typing.

Paper-wide results and their limitations: How much clinical and demographic metadata was included differed by source and by participant, and the metadata was provided uncurated.

In Seattle, one collaborating source enrolled patients while the infection was active and tracked those patients longitudinally over the course of disease. The collaborating institutions used their own protocols to collect whole blood in K2EDTA tubes. For TCRbeta analysis, collaborators shipped samples in one of three forms: frozen whole blood, isolated PBMCs, or DNA extracted from either of those sample types. The chain couples TRBV6-5 to TRBJ2-7; TRBD1 lines up with 10 middle nucleotides. This sequence was found in a man in his fifties with COVID-19, enrolled during active disease. What was sequenced was peripheral blood. The DNA is as follows: TGTGCCAGCGGTTTCCCGGGACAGGGGACCTACGAGCAGTACTTC. It translates as CASGFPGQGTYEQYF.